This T cell receptor beta chain was profiled in a study of cytomegalovirus exposure and HLA in healthy donors (dated by TCRdb to 2017 to 2019). Broadly, across the study: According to an earlier analysis of several hundred of the donors, roughly 180 million T cells yielded over 100 million unique TCR beta sequences and more than 250 Gb of sequence data. The aim of the study was to test whether cataloging public T cell receptors could identify signatures of past pathogen exposure. Rather than using new phenotypic data, the later analysis identified candidate immune exposures from TCR beta sequences and from how often those sequences occurred across donors. About 310 gigabases of sequencing data and 70 million to 100 million unique TCR sequences were included in an early release covering 500 to 750 HLA-typed donors. Because of strong linkage in the cohort, four to six DR-DQ haplotypes were treated as single units for association and clustering. In an earlier analysis of a few hundred of the donors, high-throughput TCR beta sequencing was used to judge whether each TCR beta V gene segment behaved as functional or pseudogenic. Among around 400 genotyped donors of the cohort, an average of approximately 240,000 unique TCR beta nucleotide sequences were sequenced per donor, roughly a sixth of them non-productive. The number of typed donors differed by locus: about 620-640 for A, B, C, DRB1 and DQB1; 500 to 550 for DQA1; 606 for DPA1; and roughly 450 for DPB1. A later genetic analysis took genome-wide SNP genotypes for 398 of the 666 donors and used that subset as a discovery cohort. High-throughput TCR immunosequencing, statistical association of individual TCRs with disease status, and machine learning were combined to predict cytomegalovirus infection status. A later analysis re-examined previously published TCR beta repertoires from 500 to 700 donors and added high-resolution HLA genotyping to investigate patterns of TCR occurrence. Using immunosequencing, the study profiled T cell repertoires from 666 subjects and related those repertoires to cytomegalovirus serostatus. Donor age, sex, ethnicity and CMV serostatus were compiled alongside the repertoire data. The genetic ancestry cluster associated with self-reported Caucasian donors included 81% of the roughly 360 genotyped donors. In addition to the first cohort of 666 subjects, a separate validation cohort of approximately 130 different subjects was used. Every discovery cohort repertoire had been produced on one sequencing platform. Class I and class II HLA loci were covered by the typing at four-digit resolution.

The library was produced with the immunoSEQ multiplex PCR assay. The multiplex PCR relied on a mix of 60 forward primers for TCR Vbeta segments and 13 reverse primers for TCR Jbeta segments. A multiplex PCR assay on genomic DNA amplified the CDR3 region of rearranged TCR beta genes. The Illumina HiSeq System was used to sequence the amplified TCR beta libraries as 87-base-pair reads. Per the authors' processing: Across the roughly 700 repertoires, a later analysis counted some 81 million unique TCR beta chains, about 10 million of which were shared by at least two donors. A nearest-neighbor algorithm error-corrected the raw reads and collapsed the reads into unique sequences, merging closely related sequences to remove PCR and sequencing errors. To assign V, D and J gene segments, CDR3 sequences were aligned to IMGT reference sequences. Each retained sequence needed at least a six-nucleotide match to both a V gene segment and a J gene segment. Rearrangements were called productive when the CDR3 lacked stop codons and stayed in frame with V and J; all others were non-productive. Following IMGT convention, CDR3 was defined as the stretch from the second conserved V-encoded cysteine to the conserved J-encoded phenylalanine. The earlier analysis of about 530 of the donors excluded any sequence lacking an unambiguous match to a single V gene segment. An earlier analysis of 587 of the donors called V segments functional above 56.7% productive rearrangements and segregating when the between-donor standard deviation exceeded 5%. A statistical classification framework was built for diagnosing cytomegalovirus status from the catalog of TCR beta chain sequences. A later analysis assigned V and J genes by comparing TCR nucleotide sequences with IMGT/GENE-DB human TR gene sequences. A later analysis assigned CDR3 sequences and most-parsimonious VDJ recombination scenarios with the TCRdist pipeline. In a later analysis, every TCR beta chain was defined by the combination of its CDR3 amino acid sequence and its V-gene family, and reads without a unique V-gene family were dropped. To address suspected cross-contamination and a sequencing artifact, a later analysis removed approximately 590 highly shared, low-generation-probability nucleotide sequences. A later analysis calculated a clonal expansion index for each public chain from normalized within-repertoire ranks of inferred template counts. Generation probabilities in a later analysis came from a VDJ recombination model fitted to out-of-frame rearrangements, and those results were checked against IGoR. Hypergeometric tests were used in a later analysis to score TCR-TCR, TCR-HLA and TCR-CMV co-occurrence, with a repertoire-size bias correction applied to the TCR pairs. In a later analysis, false discovery rates were estimated by permuting HLA or CMV assignments 20 times. In a later analysis, co-occurring TCRs were grouped with DBSCAN, and TCRdist sequence similarity was added when clustering was performed within HLA-allele-positive subsets. For co-occurrence clustering, repertoires with fewer than 30,000 or more than 120,000 public chains were excluded, along with roughly 5 repertoires with anomalous nucleotide sharing. As stored in TCRdb, this immuneACCESS dataset retains in-frame rearrangements with V and J assigned. A fraction of the clones does not appear; measured against another copy, unresolved V genes explain less than half of the discrepancy, and the remainder lacks a known reason. That table furnishes V, J and clone size, whereas the DNA furnished D and trimming. In this sample the table shows roughly 200,000 clones, roughly 79% of which occur a single time. Around 3% of the sample belongs to the ten largest clones.

The study at large found these results: An association between a missense DCLRE1C variant and V-gene and J-gene trimming of TCR beta chains was found in a later genetic analysis and replicated in an independent cohort. A later analysis associated 17,000 or so TCR beta sequences with specific HLA alleles at a false discovery rate of 0.05. Correlated functional status among segregating V segments might reflect linkage disequilibrium, but an unknown experimental factor could not be ruled out. In a later analysis, several top co-occurrence clusters were reported to appear linked to parvovirus B19, influenza, CMV and Epstein-Barr virus. A further reported finding was that TCR beta sequences accurately predicted the HLA-A and HLA-B alleles for most subjects in the first cohort. Presence/absence analyses assumed roughly uniform sequencing depth across donors, an assumption that may not hold. When HLA alleles, especially DR and DQ, strongly co-occurred, TCR associations were difficult to assign to individual alleles. The earlier analysis of approximately 590 of the donors excluded some 15 rarely observed V segments, including chromosome 9 orphons, because counts were too low. In vitro tests confirmed that three of the cytomegalovirus-associated TCR beta chains recognize cytomegalovirus antigens. In a later analysis, the rate of TCR association differed among HLA loci, with DRB1 alleles having the most associated TCRs and HLA-C alleles having the fewest. Across donors, most TCR sequences were observed very rarely, whereas some public TCRs were present in many individuals. Because the 87-base-pair reads could not distinguish some IMGT-functional V segments, including TRBV6-2 and TRBV6-3, those segments were excluded. A later analysis found that HLA-associated TCR beta chains were more clonally expanded and had lower generation probabilities than equally common non-associated chains. According to a later genetic analysis, donors in an Asian-associated ancestry cluster had fewer N-insertions in productive TCRs than the approximately 650-donor mean. Because HLA typing was unavailable for some donors at each locus, only the typed subset was used in association tests. According to a later analysis, most CMV-associated TCR beta chains appeared to be HLA-restricted, and the HLA associations seemed to be driven largely by CMV exposure. It was suggested by the authors that the approach could potentially be generalized to other disease states and immunological phenotypes. The classifier was reported to diagnose cytomegalovirus status with high specificity and sensitivity in both the original and validation cohorts. An earlier analysis of 587 of the donors showed that most TCR beta V segments appeared in productive rearrangements either about 87% or about 30% of the time, which broadly matched IMGT annotations. CMV serostatus was the only immune exposure information available for the cohort. The study listed approximately 160 TCR beta chains as associated with cytomegalovirus. In this cohort, only TCR beta chains were sequenced, and detectable features were limited by the absence of alpha or paired-chain data. The sequencing pipeline was judged likely to have produced a cluster of highly shared sequence variants as a technical artifact.

From its cysteine to its phenylalanine, the CDR3 spans 14 amino acids. Solely the CDR3 DNA is kept, with 42 bases framed from the first base. Trimming at the junction amounts to 4 bases on V and 7 bases on J, and the germline ends lie 14 bases apart. Sequences LNHDA (CDR1) and SQIVND (CDR2) are obtained from the germline V gene (reference sequence). On this clone itself: Its antigen is currently not known. Qualities for individual bases were not recorded, and no much larger clone is one base off.

The cohort comprised more than 550 healthy bone marrow donors. All cohort members were sampled while nominally healthy, although unrecorded immune exposures were likely present. The donor tested CMV seronegative and was one of the 352 seronegative cohort members. A peripheral blood sample was provided by each donor, and peripheral blood mononuclear cells were used for TCR beta sequencing. Genomic DNA was extracted from the blood cell samples with the Qiagen DNeasy Blood Extraction Kit. The specimen sequenced was PBMCs. The sequence derives from a male donor in good health and CMV-seronegative. In this chain, TRBV19 is recombined with TRBJ1-3; the best D guess is TRBD1, with 6 bases matching. The CDR3 region reads CASSTRTGGNTIYF. The nucleotides are TGTGCCAGTAGTACCAGGACGGGGGGCAACACCATATATTTT.